These T cell receptor beta chains were read from a single sample in a study of molecular identifiers for immune sequencing clone quantification. TCRdb analysed the PCR reads with MiXCR anew, one entry per CDR3 protein. This table holds 250,000 to 350,000 distinct CDR3 sequences, over 20% found once. What was sequenced was naive CD8+ T cells from blood, with Jurkat cell RNA spiked in. Receptor source: a human donor in good health. Some libraries in this study had Jurkat cell RNA spiked in. The CDR3 runs from the conserved cysteine through the conserved F or W. Each record gives: J gene, D gene, V gene, clone size, CDR3 length, CDR3 DNA, CDR3 protein. A D gene is named only where the DNA matches it firmly. Size is omitted from some rows. Given values are once, few, many or a class for expanded clones.

TRBJ2-7,NA,TRBV28,NA,15,TGTGCCAGCAGCCCCCGGGTAGGCGGCTCCTACGAGCAGTACTTC,CASSPRVGGSYEQYF
TRBJ2-2,NA,TRBV29-1,many,13,TGCAGCGTTGAAGGTCCGAACACCGGGGAGCTGTTTTTT,CSVEGPNTGELFF
TRBJ2-7,TRBD1,TRBV12-3/TRBV12-4,NA,14,TGTGCCAGCAGTCACGGGGACAGGGCCTACGAGCAGTACTTC,CASSHGDRAYEQYF
TRBJ2-1,TRBD2,TRBV5-1,many,19,TGCGCCAGCAGCGTGGGACTAGCGGGAGGCCATACCCAATACAATGAGCAGTTCTTC,CASSVGLAGGHTQYNEQFF
TRBJ1-3,NA,TRBV28,many,16,TGTGCCAGCAGTTTATACAGGGAACTCTCTGGAAACACCATATATTTT,CASSLYRELSGNTIYF
TRBJ2-7,NA,TRBV28,NA,15,TGTGCCAGCGGTTCGACAGACAGCTACTCCTACGAGCAGTACTTC,CASGSTDSYSYEQYF
TRBJ2-5,NA,TRBV4-3,many,14,TGCGCCAGCAGCCAAGAGTGGGGGGAAGAGACCCAGTACTTC,CASSQEWGEETQYF
TRBJ1-4,TRBD1,TRBV27,NA,14,TGTGCCAGCAGTACTGACAGGGGGCATGAAAAACTGTTTTTT,CASSTDRGHEKLFF
TRBJ2-7,NA,TRBV9,many,15,TGTGCCAGCAGCGTAGAAGACACCTACCCCGCCGAGCAGTACTTC,CASSVEDTYPAEQYF
TRBJ2-5,TRBD2,TRBV2,many,17,TGTGCCAGCAGTGATCTTCTAGCGGGGGGGACCCAAGAGACCCAGTACTTC,CASSDLLAGGTQETQYF
TRBJ1-4,NA,TRBV4-1,NA,16,TGCGCCAGCAGCCAACCACCTGAGACAGGCGAGGAAAAACTGTTTTTT,CASSQPPETGEEKLFF
TRBJ2-3,NA,TRBV9,many,14,TGTGCCAGCAGCGTAGCTTCTAGACCAGATACGCAGTATTTT,CASSVASRPDTQYF
TRBJ2-5,TRBD2,TRBV15,few,15,TGTGCCACCAGCGAAAGACTAGCGGGAGAAGAGACCCAGTACTTC,CATSERLAGEETQYF
TRBJ1-1,NA,TRBV5-1,NA,15,TGCGCCAGCAGCCCTTGGGAGGGCGTAGAATCAACAGCTTTCTTT,CASSPWEGVESTAFF
TRBJ2-7,TRBD2,TRBV9,many,15,TGTGCCAGCAGCCCGGGAGGACGAGTGGGCGACGAGCAGTACTTC,CASSPGGRVGDEQYF
TRBJ2-5,NA,TRBV12-3/TRBV12-4,NA,14,TGTGCCAGCAGTTTAGACAGGGCAGGAGAGACCCAGTACTTC,CASSLDRAGETQYF
TRBJ2-1,NA,TRBV7-3,many,15,TGTGCCAGCAGCTTTAGGTTAGGACTCCGAGATGAGCAGTTCTTC,CASSFRLGLRDEQFF
TRBJ2-7,NA,TRBV6-5,many,14,TGTGCCAGCAGTTACTTTCAGGGTTCCCACGAGCAGTACTTC,CASSYFQGSHEQYF
TRBJ2-1,NA,TRBV21-1,few,18,TGTGCCAGCAGCAAAAAGGGGGAGGGTAGCGGGGCCCATAATGAGCAGTTCTTC,CASSKKGEGSGAHNEQFF
TRBJ1-1,NA,TRBV4-2,few,14,TGTGCCAGCAGCCAAACCACGGCCTCCTATGAAGCTTTCTTT,CASSQTTASYEAFF
TRBJ1-1,NA,TRBV27,few,13,TGTGCCAGCAGTTTATTGATGGGGATTGAAGCTTTCTTT,CASSLLMGIEAFF
TRBJ1-5,TRBD1,TRBV20-1,NA,16,TGCAGTGCTAGAGATCTGAGGGGGCAAGGCAATCAGCCCCAGCATTTT,CSARDLRGQGNQPQHF
TRBJ2-7,NA,TRBV3-2,NA,13,TGTGCCTTTCAAACAGGGTTAACCTACGAGCAGTACTTC,CAFQTGLTYEQYF
TRBJ1-2,NA,TRBV14,many,16,TGTGCCAGCAGCCAATTGAGTCGGTCCCCCAACTATGGCTACACCTTC,CASSQLSRSPNYGYTF
TRBJ2-6,NA,TRBV28,many,14,TGTGCCAGCAGGTCCGGACCTGGGGCCAACGTCCTGACTTTC,CASRSGPGANVLTF
TRBJ1-5,TRBD1,TRBV6-2/TRBV6-3,few,18,TGTGCCAGCAGTTCGTGGGAGGGAGCCGACAGGGACGATCAGCCCCAGCATTTT,CASSSWEGADRDDQPQHF
TRBJ1-6,TRBD1,TRBV5-1,many,16,TGCGCCAGCACCAATATTCCGGGACAGCCAGATTCACCCCTCCACTTT,CASTNIPGQPDSPLHF
TRBJ1-1,TRBD1,TRBV12-3/TRBV12-4,many,13,TGTGCCAGCAGTCACCAGGGGGTTACTGAAGCTTTCTTT,CASSHQGVTEAFF
TRBJ2-2,NA,TRBV19,NA,16,TGTGCCAGTAGTAGGTGGGCAGGGGATAACACCGGGGAGCTGTTTTTT,CASSRWAGDNTGELFF
TRBJ2-7,NA,TRBV20-1,many,11,TGCAGTGCTAGCGACTACTACGAGCAGTACTTC,CSASDYYEQYF
TRBJ2-1,NA,TRBV4-3,many,13,TGCGCCAGCAGCCCGACAGTTTTTAGTGAGCAGTTCTTC,CASSPTVFSEQFF
TRBJ1-4,NA,TRBV27,many,14,TGTGCCAGCAGTTTATCTCAGGGAGTTGAAAAACTGTTTTTT,CASSLSQGVEKLFF
TRBJ2-3,TRBD2,TRBV6-2/TRBV6-3,many,17,TGTGCCAGCAGTTACTCGACTAGCGGGAGTCCTCCAGATACGCAGTATTTT,CASSYSTSGSPPDTQYF
TRBJ1-1,NA,TRBV11-2,NA,15,TGTGCCAGCAGCTTAGCGGGTTATAAGAACACTGAAGCTTTCTTT,CASSLAGYKNTEAFF
TRBJ2-3,NA,TRBV4-3,few,18,TGCGCCAGCAGCCAAGAGTTGGGCAGAAGGTTGGGCACAGATACGCAGTATTTT,CASSQELGRRLGTDTQYF
TRBJ1-2,NA,TRBV4-2,many,15,TGTGCCAGCAGCCAAGATCTTCCGGAGGGCCATGGCTACACCTTC,CASSQDLPEGHGYTF
TRBJ1-1,TRBD1,TRBV2,many,15,TGTGCCAGCAGTGGGCCCGACAGGGGCAGAGCTGAAGCTTTCTTT,CASSGPDRGRAEAFF
TRBJ2-7,NA,TRBV28,many,14,TGTGCCAGCAGTGCCCGACGTAACCCCTACGAGCAGTACTTC,CASSARRNPYEQYF
TRBJ2-7,TRBD2,TRBV7-9,few,17,TGTGCCAGCAGCTACTACCCCGGGACTAGCGTCTCCTACGAGCGGTACTTC,CASSYYPGTSVSYERYF
TRBJ2-3,NA,TRBV13,many,13,TGTGCCAGCAGCGCGCGAGGCGCAGATACGCAGTATTTT,CASSARGADTQYF
TRBJ2-5,TRBD2,TRBV6-6,many,14,TGTGCCAGCAGTGCTAGCGGGGGAACAGAGACCCAGTACTTC,CASSASGGTETQYF
TRBJ2-1,NA,TRBV30,NA,15,TGTGCCTGGAGTGAGGGGCCGAGCTCCTACAGTGAGCAGTTCTTC,CAWSEGPSSYSEQFF
TRBJ2-5,NA,TRBV27,NA,15,TGTGCCAGCAGTTTAGTTTCTGGGTTCCAAGAGACCCAGTACTTC,CASSLVSGFQETQYF
TRBJ2-7,TRBD1,TRBV18,few,16,TGTGCCAGCTCACCCTACCGGACAGGGGCTTCCTACGAGCAGTACTTC,CASSPYRTGASYEQYF
TRBJ2-2,NA,TRBV7-9,many,16,TGTGCCAGCAGCTTAGGGGCAGCGGCGAACACCGGGGAGCTGTTTTTT,CASSLGAAANTGELFF
TRBJ1-1,NA,TRBV29-1,many,14,TGCAGCGTTGAGGTGGACAGCTTGAACACTGAAGCTTTCTTT,CSVEVDSLNTEAFF
TRBJ2-6,NA,TRBV4-3,many,14,TGCGCCAGCAGCCAGGGGGTTGGGGCCAACGTCCTGACTTTC,CASSQGVGANVLTF
TRBJ2-7,TRBD2,TRBV27,NA,13,TGTGCCAGCAGTTCGAGACTAGCGCCCGAGCAGTACTTC,CASSSRLAPEQYF
TRBJ2-7,NA,TRBV27,many,14,TGTGCCAGCAGTTTATCAGGAGCCTCCTACGAGCAGTACTTC,CASSLSGASYEQYF
TRBJ2-5,NA,TRBV9,NA,15,TGTGCCAGCAGCCCCGTTAGGGGGTACCAAGAGACCCAGTACTTC,CASSPVRGYQETQYF
TRBJ1-5,NA,TRBV28,many,15,TGTGCCAGCAGCGCAGGGTCCATGACCAATCAGCCCCAGCATTTT,CASSAGSMTNQPQHF
TRBJ2-1,NA,TRBV6-5,many,12,TGTGCCAGCAGTCGGGGATACAATGAGCAGTTCTTC,CASSRGYNEQFF
TRBJ2-5,NA,TRBV6-6,many,14,TGTGCCAGCAGCCCCGACTTGGTACAAGAGACCCAGTACTTC,CASSPDLVQETQYF
TRBJ2-3,TRBD2,TRBV7-6,few,15,TGTGCCAGCAGCTCAAGATCCCGGGGGGTGGATACGCAGTATTTT,CASSSRSRGVDTQYF
TRBJ1-3,TRBD1,TRBV13,NA,18,TGTGCCAGCAGCTGCGACAGGGGCCCCGAGGTTTGTGGAAACACCATATATTTT,CASSCDRGPEVCGNTIYF
TRBJ1-1,NA,TRBV24-1,many,12,TGTGCCACCATGGGTGTGGACACTGAAGCTTTCTTT,CATMGVDTEAFF
TRBJ2-7,NA,TRBV20-1,many,13,TGCAGTGCTAGAGCACTAAATGAAGGATCGGAGTACTTC,CSARALNEGSEYF
TRBJ2-7,TRBD2,TRBV19,many,15,TGTGCCAGTAGTGTCATAGCGGGGCTCCCCCACGAGCAGTACTTC,CASSVIAGLPHEQYF
TRBJ2-2,NA,TRBV12-3/TRBV12-4,many,14,TGTGCCAGCAAAAGTTTGGGACACACCGGGGAGCTGTTTTTT,CASKSLGHTGELFF
TRBJ1-1,TRBD1,TRBV19,many,15,TGTGCCAGTAGTACCGGGACAGGGGGCTACACTGAAGCTTTCTTT,CASSTGTGGYTEAFF